This T cell receptor (beta chain) was retrieved from a study of T cell responses to AZD1222 COVID-19 vaccine. About the research overall: Researchers grouped second doses given at about 4 or about 12 weeks into one pool.

V was trimmed by 0 bases and J by 7 bases, leaving 7 bases between them. CDR1 is WNHNN, CDR2 SYGVQD, per germline (reference sequence). The CDR3 spans 13 residues. TCRdb keeps only in-frame clones here, not all; method: immunoSEQ multiplex PCR. The data contain about 150,000 clones, about 91% of them singletons. Study-level findings and limits: White British ancestry dominated among donors, who included more females, and clonal diversity was possibly underestimated. Baseline serostatus was positive in only a handful of AZD1222 recipients.

As to this clone: Antigen specificity is unknown.

The chain links TRBV10-1 to TRBJ1-5, with TRBD1 as a possible D gene (5 bases). This sequence originates from an adult in good health. The sample in question was peripheral blood, obtained on day 0 of AZD1222 vaccination. The CDR3 loop is CASSESGAQPQHF. CDR3 in DNA: TGCGCCAGCAGTGAGTCAGGGGCCCAGCCCCAGCATTTT.